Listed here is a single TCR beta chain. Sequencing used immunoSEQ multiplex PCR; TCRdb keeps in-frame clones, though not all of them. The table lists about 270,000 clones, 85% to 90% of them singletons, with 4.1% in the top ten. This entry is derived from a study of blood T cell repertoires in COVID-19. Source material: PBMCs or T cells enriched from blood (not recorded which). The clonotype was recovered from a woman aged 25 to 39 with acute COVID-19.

CDR3 DNA sequence: TGTGCCAGTAGTACGTACCGGGACAGGGGCTCCGGGGCCAACGTCCTGACTTTC. This translates into CASSTYRDRGSGANVLTF. The chain has TRBV19 and TRBJ2-6, with 10 bases fitting TRBD1. Germline V CDR1 and CDR2: LNHDA, SQIVND (reference sequence). With V trimmed by 4 bases and J by 4 bases, 10 bases remained unmatched. The CDR3 covers 18 residues.